A single T cell receptor beta chain is shown here with its context. Antigen specificity is unknown. This sample was included in a study of cytomegalovirus exposure and HLA in healthy donors. Study-level information: Drawn from HLA-typed donors, tens of millions of unique TCRs were held in an early data release.

60 Vbeta and 13 Jbeta primers were used in PCR. In the source study's methods: In a later analysis, the count reached some 73 million unique TCR beta chains, with roughly 12 million shared. Assay used: immunoSEQ multiplex PCR; TCRdb lists only in-frame clones, some missing. That table furnishes V, J and clone size, whereas the DNA furnished D and trimming. The table includes around 140,000 clones, 70% to 85% detected once. Germline V CDR1 and CDR2: MNHEY, SVGAGI. The CDR3 covers 16 residues. General study results and limits: Reportedly, cytomegalovirus status was diagnosed with high sensitivity and specificity. Segments of the TCR beta V type were, in most cases, productive about 90% or about 30% of the time in an earlier analysis.

This TCR came from a male donor in good health and CMV-seronegative. The J gene is TRBJ2-5, the V gene TRBV6-5, with 10 positions matching TRBD1. The J call is doubtful: the DNA matches TRBJ2-7 better. The source material was PBMCs. The CDR3 here is CASSYSFGTGAHEQYF. The CDR3 DNA reads as TGTGCCAGCAGTTACTCCTTTGGGACAGGGGCGCACGAGCAGTACTTC.